This T cell receptor (beta chain) appears in the sequencing data of a study of PD-1 blockade in classical Hodgkin lymphoma. Study-level findings and limits: Reports described newly diagnosed patients as having lower baseline TCR diversity than healthy donors. By C4D1, diversity of CD4+ TCRs had risen significantly, whereas that of CD8+ TCRs had not. Complete responders entered with baseline diversity on par with newly diagnosed patients, the results showed.

Clones were sequenced by immunoSEQ multiplex PCR, and TCRdb holds only the in-frame ones, with some missing. The repertoire holds around 90,000 clones, with just under 80% as singletons. Germline CDR1 and CDR2: LNHDA and SQIVND (reference sequence). The CDR3 has 13 residues. V was shortened by 3 bases and J by 4 bases, with 10 bases between the two germline ends. As for this clone: The antigen is not known.

Described time point: cycle 4 day 1 (C4D1), after six to seven weeks of nivolumab. All trial patients relapsed after autologous stem cell transplantation. Sequencing used peripheral blood mononuclear cells (PBMCs), obtained before the fourth cycle of nivolumab. The chain joins TRBV19 to TRBJ2-7, with D perhaps TRBD2 (5 bases). This clonotype was obtained from a human donor with classical Hodgkin lymphoma. CDR3 loop: CASSITSRYEQYF. The CDR3, as DNA: TGTGCCAGTAGTATCACTAGTCGGTACGAGCAGTACTTC.